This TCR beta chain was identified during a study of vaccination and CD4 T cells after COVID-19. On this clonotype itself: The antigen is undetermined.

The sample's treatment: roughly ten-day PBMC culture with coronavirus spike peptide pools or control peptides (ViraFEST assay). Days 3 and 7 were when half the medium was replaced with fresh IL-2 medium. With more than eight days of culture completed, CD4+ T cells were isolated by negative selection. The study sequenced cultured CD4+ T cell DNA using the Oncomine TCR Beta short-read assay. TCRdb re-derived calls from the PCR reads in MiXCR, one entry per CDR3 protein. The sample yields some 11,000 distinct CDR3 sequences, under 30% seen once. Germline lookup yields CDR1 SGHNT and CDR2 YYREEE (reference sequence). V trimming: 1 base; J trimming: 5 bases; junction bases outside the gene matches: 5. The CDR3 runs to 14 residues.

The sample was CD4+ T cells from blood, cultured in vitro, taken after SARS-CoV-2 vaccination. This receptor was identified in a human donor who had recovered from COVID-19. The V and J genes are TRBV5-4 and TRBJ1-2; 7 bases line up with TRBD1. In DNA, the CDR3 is TGTGCCAGCAGCTTGCCCGACAGGGCATATGGCTACACCTTC. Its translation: CASSLPDRAYGYTF.